The 12 T cell receptor beta chains given below trace back to one sample, sequenced in a study of patients and donors after allogeneic stem cell transplantation. TCRdb passed the RT-PCR reads through MiXCR, listing each CDR3 protein once. The table lists 98,000 or so distinct CDR3 sequences, 35% to 45% of them singletons. Sequenced: blood, either unsorted or a sorted T cell fraction (not recorded which). The source is a human donor who was either an allogeneic HSCT recipient or a stem cell or donor lymphocyte infusion donor (not recorded which). It is not recorded whose cells these are; they may come from a transplant donor.

The gene calls are TRBV21-1 and TRBJ1-2; TRBD1 was called by the table and not checked on the DNA. TRBV21-1 is flagged as a pseudogene. CDR3 length: 15 residues. CDR3 nucleotides: TGTGCCAGCAGCGCCCCTCGACAGGGGGACTATGGCTACACCTTC. Protein sequence: CASSAPRQGDYGYTF.

Only a few counts were recorded for this clonotype. The chain is built from TRBV12-3 or TRBV12-4 and TRBJ2-1, with D perhaps matching TRBD1 (5 bases). The CDR3 contains 13 residues. Trimming pared 7 bases from V and 9 bases from J, leaving 16 bases between. DNA of the CDR3: TGTGCCAGCACTTCAAGGCCAGGGCTTGAGCAGTTCTTC. Translated, it gives CASTSRPGLEQFF.

This clonotype was seen only a few times. The genes are TRBV5-1 and TRBJ1-3; D is ambiguous. CDR1 is SGHRS and CDR2 is YFSETQ in the germline V gene. The CDR3 spans 16 residues. The V gene lost 5 bases and the J gene lost 0 bases, with 15 bases spanning the gap. CDR3 residues: CASRPDGGLSGNTIYF. In DNA form, the CDR3 reads TGCGCCAGCAGACCCGACGGCGGACTCTCTGGAAACACCATATATTTT.

The J gene is TRBJ2-1, the V gene TRBV24-1; TRBD2 matches at 10 bases. CDR3 length: 16 amino acids. J was trimmed by 8 bases and V by 4 bases; bases with no gene match: 10. Germline lookup yields CDR1 KGHDR and CDR2 SFDVKD. CDR3 coding DNA: TGTGCCACCAGTGAGTCTAGCGGGAGCGCGTGGGATGAGCAGTTCTTC. Its protein is CATSESSGSAWDEQFF.

This sequence joins TRBV5-1 and TRBJ2-7; 11 bases align to TRBD2. Germline V gene data show CDR1 as SGHRS and CDR2 as YFSETQ. Trimming removed 4 bases from V and 4 bases from J; junction bases left unmatched: 10. The CDR3 loop spans 16 amino acids. The CDR3 DNA is TGCGCCAGCAGCCTAGGGACTAGCGGATCTCCTTACGAGCAGTACTTC. Amino acids: CASSLGTSGSPYEQYF.

This clonotype was observed a handful of times. The chain carries TRBV29-1 and TRBJ2-1, with TRBD1 identical over 7 bases. CDR3 length equals 12 residues. The junction had 2 bases not matched to a gene; V was cut back by 3 bases and J by 6 bases. Germline loops: CDR1 SQVTM, CDR2 ANQGSEA. CDR3 DNA: TGCAGCGTTGAGAGGGACAGCAATGAGCAGTTCTTC. This gives the protein CSVERDSNEQFF.

The V call is TRBV6-2 or TRBV6-3, the J call TRBJ2-1, with 10 bases lining up with TRBD1. Per the germline V gene, CDR1 is MNHEY and CDR2 is SVGEGT. V was clipped by 6 bases and J by 3 bases; unmatched bases: 8. The CDR3 has 16 amino acids. The chain's CDR3 is CASRKWTGGHYNEQFF. CDR3 sequence (DNA): TGTGCCAGCAGGAAATGGACAGGGGGGCACTACAATGAGCAGTTCTTC.

The chain carries TRBV4-3 and TRBJ1-2; D perhaps matches TRBD1 (6 bases). Deletions cut 0 bases from V and 7 bases from J, with 12 bases between. This CDR3 is 14 amino acids long. Germline V gene lookup returns CDR1 LGHNA and CDR2 YSLEER. CDR3 in DNA: TGCGCCAGCAGCCAAGATTCAGGGGACGGTGGCTACACCTTC. Protein product: CASSQDSGDGGYTF.

V usage is TRBV7-9 and J usage is TRBJ1-3, with D possibly TRBD1 on 5 matching bases. V was pared by 5 bases and J by 8 bases, with 22 bases between. CDR3 length: 16 residues. Looked up from germline, CDR1 is SEHNR and CDR2 is FQNEAQ (reference sequence). CDR3 residues: CASSRTGGGWGYTIYF. The CDR3 DNA follows: TGTGCCAGCAGCCGGACCGGGGGAGGATGGGGATACACCATATATTTT. The complete variable domain, with remaining parts taken from reference TRBV7-9 and TRBJ1-3, reads DTGVSQNPRHKITKRGQNVTFRCDPISEHNRLYWYRQTLGQGPEFLTYFQNEAQLEKSRLLSDRFSAERPKGSFSTLEIQRTEQGDSAMYLCASSRTGGGWGYTIYFGEGSWLTVV.

V and J are TRBV21-1 and TRBJ1-2; the D call of TRBD1 is as the table states it, not checked on the DNA. TRBV21-1 is an annotated pseudogene. The CDR3 is 12 residues long. In nucleotides, the CDR3 is TGTGCCAGCAGCAACCGACAGAGCGGCTACACCTTC. Translated, it gives CASSNRQSGYTF.

The rearrangement joins TRBV20-1 to TRBJ1-1; TRBD1 aligns across 10 bases. The trim removed 3 bases at V and 8 bases at J, leaving 6 bases unmatched. CDR1 and CDR2 from the germline V gene are DFQATT and SNEGSKA (reference sequence). The CDR3 contains 13 residues. Here the CDR3 DNA reads TGCAGTGCTAGCCCGGGACAGGGGACCGAAGCTTTCTTT. Translated: CSASPGQGTEAFF.

This clonotype has a handful of counts. The chain links TRBV12-3 or TRBV12-4 to TRBJ1-3; D possibly corresponds to TRBD1 (6 bases). This CDR3 is built from 19 residues. With 2 bases removed from V and 0 bases from J, the gap between germline ends came to 20 bases. The CDR3 reads CASSLTPPWGATSGNTIYF. The CDR3 bases are TGTGCCAGCAGTTTAACCCCCCCATGGGGGGCTACCTCTGGAAACACCATATATTTT.